The clone carrying this TCR beta chain was observed a handful of times. As yet, its antigen is unknown. This sample is drawn from a study of tumor-infiltrating lymphocytes in primary liver carcinoma. In the study overall: Surgical resection was used to treat these primary liver carcinoma patients. Study-wide points: Overlap in tumor-adjacent and tumor-blood pairs fell below that of tumor region pairs.

The CDR3 has 16 residues. The germline V gene encodes CDR1 SGHRS and CDR2 YFSETQ. V lost 1 base to trimming and J lost 0 bases, with 13 bases between them. Total RNA (about 500 ng) served as template for TCR beta cDNA synthesis primed by a constant-region primer. TCR beta libraries came from three nested multiplex PCR rounds using slightly modified ARM-PCR. Primers for the first two PCR rounds were TRBV1-TRBV30 forward primers and a C-beta reverse primer (around 10 cycles per round). TCRdb redid the calling of the multiplex PCR reads with MiXCR, one entry per CDR3 protein. The sample has about 320,000 distinct CDR3 sequences; over 55% are singletons. Alongside blood RNA obtained from unsorted whole blood, germline DNA was also extracted. Before any surgery took place, about 3.8 milliliters of peripheral blood were collected.

The chain recombines TRBV5-1 with TRBJ1-1; unclear D gene. This TCR was sampled from a middle-aged man with primary liver carcinoma and hepatitis B virus infection. The sequenced sample was peripheral blood. This CDR3 is CASSLRSDGLNTEAFF. CDR3 DNA: TGCGCCAGCAGCTTGAGGTCGGACGGGCTGAACACTGAAGCTTTCTTT.